These 32 T cell receptor beta chains share one sample of origin, sequenced in a study of cytomegalovirus exposure and HLA in healthy donors. Assay used: immunoSEQ multiplex PCR; TCRdb lists only in-frame clones, some missing. The data hold about 98,000 clones, with about 90% observed a single time. The sample taken for sequencing was PBMCs. The receptor source for this set is a man aged 18 to 30 in good health and CMV-seropositive.

This clone has a single count. This chain links TRBV7-9 with TRBJ2-5, with 8 bases identical to TRBD2. Trimming at V came to 8 bases and at J to 5 bases, leaving 7 bases not matched to a gene. Per the germline V gene, CDR1 is SEHNR and CDR2 is FQNEAQ (reference sequence). There are 13 residues in the CDR3. The CDR3 region is CASRSGSLETQYF. CDR3 DNA: TGTGCCAGCCGAAGCGGGAGTCTGGAGACCCAGTACTTC.

CDR3 bases: TGTGCCAGCAGCCCCCCCGGCGGCTTTGAGACCCAGTACTTC. Its translation: CASSPPGGFETQYF. The chain employs TRBV7-9 and TRBJ2-5; D is unresolved. The CDR3 has 14 amino acids. From germline, CDR1 is SEHNR and CDR2 FQNEAQ (reference sequence). The V end lost 5 bases, the J end lost 5 bases, and 15 bases lay between the germline ends.

In DNA, the CDR3 is TGCGCCAGCAGCTTCACAGGGAATGGCTACACCTTC. This translates into CASSFTGNGYTF. V usage is TRBV5-1 and J usage is TRBJ1-2; TRBD1 is a possible D gene (6 bases). Per germline, CDR1 SGHRS and CDR2 YFSETQ. Trimming pared 2 bases from V and 6 bases from J, leaving 8 bases between. The CDR3 extends over 12 amino acids.

The rearrangement joins TRBV5-1 to TRBJ2-3, with TRBD2 identical over 8 bases. Germline V gene data show CDR1 as SGHRS and CDR2 as YFSETQ. Trimming took 6 bases from V and 5 from J; bases not matched to a gene: 5. There are 13 residues in the CDR3. The CDR3 DNA reads TGCGCCAGCACGGGGGGGGCAAAAGATACGCAGTATTTT. Encoded protein: CASTGGAKDTQYF.

The chain employs TRBV10-3 and TRBJ2-5, with TRBD1 matching over 10 bases. Trimming cost V 6 bases and J 2 bases; bases outside gene matches: 6. The V gene's germline CDR1 is ENHRY and CDR2 SYGVKD. This CDR3 has 15 residues. CDR3 coding DNA: TGTGCCATCAGCCCCGGACAGGGGGGTCAAGAGACCCAGTACTTC. Its protein product is CAISPGQGGQETQYF.

The CDR3 nucleotides are TGTGCCAGCAGCTTGAGGGCCCAAGAGACCCAGTACTTC. Residues: CASSLRAQETQYF. The chain recombines TRBV7-3 with TRBJ2-5; TRBD2 might be the D (5 bases). Per the germline V gene, CDR1 is SGHTA and CDR2 is FQGTGA. With 3 bases removed from V and 1 base from J, the gap between germline ends came to 6 bases. The CDR3 is 13 residues long.

The gene calls are TRBV28 and TRBJ1-5, with 10 bases lining up with TRBD1. Germline loops: CDR1 MDHEN, CDR2 SYDVKM. This CDR3 contains 18 residues. Unmatched junction bases numbered 11, after V lost 6 bases and J lost 0 bases. The CDR3: CASRITGTGVYSNQPQHF. Written as DNA, the CDR3 is TGTGCCAGCAGGATTACCGGGACAGGGGTTTATAGCAATCAGCCCCAGCATTTT. The full variable domain, in which reference TRBV28 and TRBJ1-5 provide the parts outside the CDR3, is DVKVTQSSRYLVKRTGEKVFLECVQDMDHENMFWYRQDPGLGLRLIYFSYDVKMKEKGDIPEGYSVSREKKERFSLILESASTNQTSMYLCASRITGTGVYSNQPQHFGDGTRLSIL.

The V call is TRBV6-5, the J call TRBJ2-1, with D perhaps matching TRBD1 (5 bases). The CDR3 sequence is 15 residues long. CDR1 is MNHEY, CDR2 SVGAGI, per germline. V was clipped by 2 bases and J by 5 bases, with 13 bases between them. CDR3: CASSYDGRVDNEQFF. The DNA of the CDR3 is TGTGCCAGCAGTTACGATGGCAGGGTAGACAATGAGCAGTTCTTC.

The CDR3 region has the DNA TGTGCCAGTAGTCCGAGGGCTGGCTACGAGCAGTACTTC. Translated: CASSPRAGYEQYF. The chain links TRBV19 to TRBJ2-7; D is perhaps TRBD2 (5 bases). Germline-derived CDR1 and CDR2 are LNHDA and SQIVND (reference sequence). With 5 bases removed from V and 3 bases from J, the gap between germline ends came to 11 bases. The CDR3 spans 13 residues.

This clone was seen more than once but under ten times. Here the CDR3 reads CSASRTDTQYF. The CDR3 region has the DNA TGCAGTGCTAGCAGAACAGATACGCAGTATTTT. This chain joins TRBV20-1 and TRBJ2-3; D is ambiguous. This CDR3 has 11 residues. V lost 3 bases and J lost 3, with 4 bases in between. Germline V gene lookup returns CDR1 DFQATT and CDR2 SNEGSKA (reference sequence).

The chain combines TRBV6-6 with TRBJ2-7; D possibly corresponds to TRBD2 (6 bases). The V end was cut by 2 bases, the J end by 7 bases, with 15 bases between. The length of the CDR3 is 14 residues. Germline lookup yields CDR1 MNHNY and CDR2 SVGAGI (reference sequence). The CDR3, as DNA: TGTGCCAGCAGTTACAGCCTCGGGGGTAGGGAGCAGTACTTC. The encoded protein is CASSYSLGGREQYF.

The genes are TRBV5-6 and TRBJ2-7; D perhaps matches TRBD1 (5 bases). The CDR3 contains 15 residues. From germline, CDR1 is SGHDT and CDR2 YYEEEE. Trimming cost V 4 bases and J 0 bases, with 14 bases left between them. This CDR3 is CASSLQGMSSYEQYF. CDR3 sequence (DNA): TGTGCCAGCAGCCTCCAGGGTATGAGCTCCTACGAGCAGTACTTC.

The rearrangement links TRBV27 to TRBJ1-5, with D tentatively TRBD1 (6 bases). There are 15 residues in the CDR3. The V end lost 5 bases, the J end lost 1 base, and 12 bases lay between the germline ends. Germline lookup yields CDR1 MNHEY and CDR2 SMNVEV (reference sequence). CDR3 sequence: CASSPTGLSNQPQHF. The CDR3 coding sequence is TGTGCCAGCAGTCCAACAGGGTTAAGCAATCAGCCCCAGCATTTT.

This chain joins TRBV4-2 and TRBJ2-5, with a weak D call TRBD2 (7 bases). The CDR3 has 15 residues. CDR1 is LGHNA and CDR2 is YNFKEQ in the germline V gene. V lost 0 bases, J lost 3 bases, and 11 bases lay in between. The chain's CDR3 is CASSQERGGEETQYF. The DNA for the CDR3 is TGTGCCAGCAGCCAAGAGAGGGGGGGGGAAGAGACCCAGTACTTC.

This clone was observed a single time. This chain connects TRBV19 to TRBJ2-7, with TRBD1 matching over 7 bases. This CDR3 contains 15 residues. Trimming cost V 1 base and J 2 bases; bases outside gene matches: 5. The germline V gene encodes CDR1 LNHDA and CDR2 SQIVND (reference sequence). The CDR3 spells CASSIAFQGAYEQYF. CDR3 sequence (DNA): TGTGCCAGTAGTATAGCCTTCCAGGGGGCCTACGAGCAGTACTTC. The full variable domain, in which reference TRBV19 and TRBJ2-7 provide the parts outside the CDR3, is DGGITQSPKYLFRKEGQNVTLSCEQNLNHDAMYWYRQDPGQGLRLIYYSQIVNDFQKGDIAEGYSVSREKKESFPLTVTSAQKNPTAFYLCASSIAFQGAYEQYFGPGTRLTVT.

This chain connects TRBV7-2 to TRBJ2-5; D unresolved. The germline CDR1 and CDR2 sequences are SGHTA and FQGNSA. Trimming removed 3 bases at V and 3 bases at J, with 14 bases between. The CDR3 loop spans 15 amino acids. In DNA, the CDR3 is TGTGCCAGCAGCTTTCTGTTTGGCAATAAAGAGACCCAGTACTTC. Its translation is CASSFLFGNKETQYF.

In this sample, this clone turned up once. The rearrangement links TRBV6-1 to TRBJ1-1; D not certain. V lost 9 bases and J lost 0, with 14 bases in between. The germline CDR1 and CDR2 sequences are MNHNS and SASEGT. This CDR3 is 14 amino acids long. CDR3 loop: CASAPGRLNTEAFF. The CDR3 DNA reads TGTGCCAGTGCCCCAGGCAGGTTGAACACTGAAGCTTTCTTT.

This chain connects TRBV25-1 to TRBJ2-1; D not certain. Trimming took off 2 bases at V and 3 bases at J, with 5 bases between the two ends. The CDR3 sequence is 13 residues long. CDR1 is MGHDK, CDR2 SYGVNS, per germline. The CDR3 DNA sequence: TGTGCCAGCAGTGAACAGGTCTACAATGAGCAGTTCTTC. Its translation is CASSEQVYNEQFF.

DNA of the CDR3: TGTGCCAGCAGCGACCGACTAGCGGGGGCCGTCACAGATACGCAGTATTTT. Amino acid sequence: CASSDRLAGAVTDTQYF. The chain carries TRBV5-4 and TRBJ2-3; the match to TRBD2 covers 12 bases. V trimming: 4 bases; J trimming: 2 bases; junction bases outside the gene matches: 8. The CDR3 has 17 residues. Germline CDR1 SGHNT, CDR2 YYREEE (reference sequence).

The chain carries TRBV4-3 and TRBJ2-3; 10 nucleotides align to TRBD2. V shed 0 bases and J 4 bases; nucleotides not matched to a gene: 4. CDR1 LGHNA and CDR2 YSLEER come from the germline V gene. This CDR3 contains 16 residues. The CDR3, as DNA: TGCGCCAGCAGCCAAGATCCTAGCGGGGGATCAGATACGCAGTATTTT. The encoded protein is CASSQDPSGGSDTQYF.

J is TRBJ2-2 and V is TRBV7-9, with a possible D match to TRBD2 (5 bases). Germline CDR1 SEHNR, CDR2 FQNEAQ (reference sequence). Between the trimmed V and J ends, which lost 2 bases and 4 bases, there was a span of 11 bases. There are 15 residues in the CDR3. Here the CDR3 reads CASSLRPSFTGELFF. The CDR3 DNA is TGTGCCAGCAGCTTACGCCCTAGCTTCACCGGGGAGCTGTTTTTT. Supplemented by reference TRBV7-9 and TRBJ2-2, the full variable domain reads DTGVSQNPRHKITKRGQNVTFRCDPISEHNRLYWYRQTLGQGPEFLTYFQNEAQLEKSRLLSDRFSAERPKGSFSTLEIQRTEQGDSAMYLCASSLRPSFTGELFFGEGSRLTVL.

This clone came up once. V gene TRBV7-9 combines with J gene TRBJ1-4, with no clear D. The CDR3 runs 15 residues. V lost 3 bases and J 2 bases, leaving 10 bases between the germline ends. From germline, CDR1 is SEHNR and CDR2 FQNEAQ (reference sequence). DNA of the CDR3: TGTGCCAGCAGCTTTGGAGGGAGGACTAATGAAAAACTGTTTTTT. Amino acids: CASSFGGRTNEKLFF.

The chain employs TRBV28 and TRBJ2-1; 8 nucleotides line up with TRBD2. CDR3 length: 15 residues. The J segment lost 0 bases and the V segment lost 6 bases, leaving 4 bases of the junction unmatched. The germline V gene has CDR1 MDHEN and CDR2 SYDVKM. The CDR3 DNA reads TGTGCCAGCAGGTACGGGGGGGGCTCCTACAATGAGCAGTTCTTC. Its protein product is CASRYGGGSYNEQFF.

This chain links TRBV19 with TRBJ2-1, with 11 bases matching TRBD2. CDR3 length: 15 amino acids. V shed 6 bases, J shed 5 bases, and the junction held 6 bases outside the gene matches. The germline V gene encodes CDR1 LNHDA and CDR2 SQIVND (reference sequence). The CDR3 spells CASRSLAGGDNEQFF. For the CDR3, the DNA is TGTGCCAGTAGATCTCTAGCGGGAGGAGACAATGAGCAGTTCTTC.

The chain recombines TRBV7-8 with TRBJ2-5; 8 positions agree with TRBD2. This CDR3 contains 14 residues. Germline assignment: CDR1 SGHVS and CDR2 FQNEAQ. V dropped 5 bases and J dropped 1; count of bases not matched to a gene: 3. CDR3 DNA sequence: TGTGCCAGCAGCCAGCGGGGGAGCCAAGAGACCCAGTACTTC. Translating it yields CASSQRGSQETQYF.

The gene calls are TRBV6-6 and TRBJ2-7; unclear D gene. Germline-derived CDR1 and CDR2 are MNHNY and SVGAGI (reference sequence). Trimming removed 5 bases at V and 3 bases at J, with 11 bases between. This CDR3 has 13 residues. This CDR3 is CASSPTGGYEQYF. The CDR3 DNA is TGTGCCAGCAGTCCGACCGGCGGCTACGAGCAGTACTTC.

This clone has ten or more counts. V is TRBV6-1 and J is TRBJ1-5; 7 nucleotides agree with TRBD1. The CDR3 loop spans 13 amino acids. CDR1 MNHNS and CDR2 SASEGT come from the germline V gene. The junction had 8 bases not matched to a gene; V was cut back by 9 bases and J by 6 bases. This CDR3 reads CASKQGSGQPQHF. The CDR3 DNA is TGTGCCAGTAAACAGGGGTCGGGTCAGCCCCAGCATTTT.

V usage is TRBV28 and J usage is TRBJ1-1; TRBD1 aligns across 10 bases. This CDR3 region has 21 residues. V shed 0 bases and J 4 bases; nucleotides not matched to a gene: 20. The germline CDR1 and CDR2 sequences are MDHEN and SYDVKM. DNA for the CDR3: TGTGCCAGCAGTTTATGCACACTTTCTACAGGACAGGGGGTGGAATGCACTGAAGCTTTCTTT. Translated, it gives CASSLCTLSTGQGVECTEAFF.

The chain links TRBV6-6 to TRBJ2-7; 8 positions match TRBD1. The ends lost 6 bases at V and 0 bases at J; junction bases unmatched: 7. This CDR3 has 15 residues. Germline CDR1 and CDR2: MNHNY and SVGAGI (reference sequence). The CDR3: CASRTGTGSSYEQYF. Written as DNA, the CDR3 is TGTGCCAGCAGGACCGGGACAGGTAGCTCCTACGAGCAGTACTTC.

The sample holds a few counts of this clone. This sequence joins TRBV4-3 and TRBJ1-5; unclear D gene. Germline values: CDR1 LGHNA, CDR2 YSLEER. The CDR3 length is 14 residues. The V gene lost 0 bases and the J gene lost 4 bases, with 7 bases spanning the gap. CDR3 in DNA: TGCGCCAGCAGCCAAGATCGGGGTAATCAGCCCCAGCATTTT. Its translation: CASSQDRGNQPQHF.

The genes are TRBV19 and TRBJ1-5, with TRBD1 identical over 7 bases. The CDR3 is 14 amino acids. With 7 bases clipped from V and 2 bases from J, the junction kept 5 bases outside the gene matches. CDR1 is LNHDA and CDR2 is SQIVND in the germline V gene (reference sequence). The CDR3 DNA reads as TGTGCCAGTAACCGACAGGGAGGCAATCAGCCCCAGCATTTT. It codes for CASNRQGGNQPQHF.

This chain links TRBV11-3 with TRBJ2-1; 10 nucleotides agree with TRBD2. The V and J ends lost 1 base and 6 bases, in that order; junction bases with no gene match: 6. The CDR3 sequence is 16 residues long. Germline V gives CDR1 SGHNT, CDR2 YENEEA. The CDR3 coding sequence is TGTGCCAGCAGCTTAGTCGGGCTAGCGGGGGCCAATGAGCAGTTCTTC. It encodes CASSLVGLAGANEQFF.